The T cell receptor (beta chain) under discussion was sequenced for a study of shared clonotypes between healthy human individuals. The study, taken as a whole, reports: Only blood underwent sampling, and tissue repertoires likely differ.

On this clone itself: Its antigen remains unidentified.

Healthy HIV-negative adults without recent acute infections or vaccinations served as donors. Per the original methods: ImmunoSEQ sequences covered only the junction and lacked quality scores; filtering therefore differed. Sequencing was performed with immunoSEQ multiplex PCR; in TCRdb, only in-frame clones are kept and a portion is missing. V, J and clone size are those of that table, while D and trimming were read from the DNA. The sample records about 480,000 clones, over 60% being singletons. The CDR3 has 15 amino acids. V gave up 0 bases and J gave up 3 bases, with 12 bases separating them. Germline V gives CDR1 MGHRA, CDR2 YSYEKL.

The sample taken for sequencing was PBMCs. The clonotype comes from a woman in her forties in good health. Some clones in this sample may be carry-over from other donors' samples. The chain employs TRBV4-1 and TRBJ2-7, with a possible D match to TRBD2 (6 bases). CDR3 in DNA: TGCGCCAGCAGCCAAGAAGGCGGGGTCGTCTACGAGCAGTACTTC. This sequence encodes CASSQEGGVVYEQYF.